The 8 T cell receptor beta chains below come from one sample, sequenced in a study of human T cells and chemical hapten exposure. Specified time point: patch test 2, 6 weeks after DPC sensitization. Sample treatment: therapeutic diphenylcyclopropenone sensitization with weekly scalp DPC. TCRdb reanalysed the RACE reads using MiXCR and keeps one entry per CDR3 protein. In the table there are a few hundred thousand distinct CDR3 sequences, about 6% of which are singletons. The input for sequencing was whole blood, taken in connection with sensitization to the hapten diphenylcyclopropenone (DPC). Receptor source: a woman between 18 and 30 years old with alopecia areata. Some clones in this sample may be carry-over from other donors' samples.

This clonotype was seen a few times. The V and J genes are TRBV4-2 and TRBJ1-6; 9 bases are a match to TRBD1. Germline CDR1 and CDR2: LGHNA and YNFKEQ. Germline trimming cut 3 bases from V and 7 bases from J; bases unmatched to any gene: 4. CDR3 length equals 15 residues. CDR3 protein: CASSQGQGSNSPLHF. CDR3 sequence (DNA): TGTGCCAGCAGCCAGGGACAGGGATCCAATTCACCCCTCCACTTT.

V usage is TRBV6-5 and J usage is TRBJ2-4, with D perhaps TRBD1 or TRBD2 (5 bases each). V was shortened by 0 bases and J by 1 base, with 16 bases between the two germline ends. CDR1 MNHEY and CDR2 SVGAGI come from the germline V gene. CDR3 length: 18 residues. CDR3 sequence: CASSYSSLSGAAKNIQYF. CDR3 bases: TGTGCCAGCAGTTACTCGAGTCTTTCCGGGGCCGCCAAAAACATTCAGTACTTC.

This clonotype has more than one count but fewer than ten. The chain employs TRBV10-3 and TRBJ1-3; 8 bases map to TRBD1. This CDR3 has 14 amino acids. Germline V gives CDR1 ENHRY, CDR2 SYGVKD. The J segment lost 4 bases and the V segment lost 8 bases, leaving 7 bases of the junction unmatched. The CDR3 DNA reads TGTGCCATCGGGGAGGACAGGGCCGGAAACACCATATATTTT. Encoded protein: CAIGEDRAGNTIYF.

This clonotype was observed at least ten times. V and J are TRBV6-2 or TRBV6-3 and TRBJ1-1; D possibly corresponds to TRBD1 (6 bases). The CDR3 totals 14 residues. Trimming took 7 bases from V and 6 from J, leaving 18 bases between them. The V gene's germline CDR1 is MNHEY and CDR2 SVGEGT. The chain's CDR3 is CASTSWTDLPEAFF. In DNA, the CDR3 is TGTGCCAGCACCTCTTGGACAGACCTCCCTGAAGCTTTCTTT.

Only a few counts were recorded for this clonotype. CDR3 region: CATSRVRGLNEKLFF. The CDR3 coding sequence is TGTGCCACCAGCAGAGTCAGAGGCCTAAATGAAAAACTGTTTTTT. The V call is TRBV15, the J call TRBJ1-4, with D hard to call. Trimming took 1 base from V and 5 from J, leaving 11 bases between them. Germline lookup yields CDR1 LNHNV and CDR2 YYDKDF (reference sequence). This CDR3 has 15 amino acids.

A few counts support this clonotype. The J gene is TRBJ1-2, the V gene TRBV9; maybe TRBD1 (5 bases). V gave up 3 bases and J gave up 4 bases, with 10 bases separating them. The CDR3 is 13 amino acids. Per the germline V gene, CDR1 is SGDLS and CDR2 is YYNGEE. The CDR3 spells CASSEDNSYGYTF. The CDR3, as DNA: TGTGCCAGCAGCGAGGACAACTCCTATGGCTACACCTTC.

There are many counts of this clonotype. The chain employs TRBV5-6 and TRBJ1-1, with D unresolved. The V end was cut by 1 base, the J end by 1 base, with 5 bases between. Germline CDR1 is SGHDT and CDR2 is YYEEEE. The CDR3 has 13 residues. CDR3 DNA: TGTGCCAGCAGCTTGACCAGGAACACTGAAGCTTTCTTT. This codes for CASSLTRNTEAFF.

The chain recombines TRBV5-1 with TRBJ2-1; D gene ambiguous. Germline V CDR1 and CDR2: SGHRS, YFSETQ. The CDR3 contains 16 residues. V dropped 0 bases and J dropped 8 bases, with 18 bases sitting between them. The CDR3 nucleotides read TGCGCCAGCAGCTTGGGTATCGGCCGCACTGTTGATGAGCAGTTCTTC. Its translation is CASSLGIGRTVDEQFF.